This entry lists 27 T cell receptor beta chains sequenced from one sample in a study of blood T cell repertoires in COVID-19. Libraries were prepared by immunoSEQ multiplex PCR; TCRdb keeps only in-frame clonotypes and omits some of them. In the table there are about 140,000 clones, around 90% of which are singletons. Sequencing was performed on peripheral blood. The receptors stem from a woman between 50 and 59 years old with acute or convalescent COVID-19.

This clone has only one observation. The genes are TRBV6-5 and TRBJ1-5; D remains unclear. The CDR3 runs 13 residues. Trimming removed 6 bases at V and 7 bases at J, with 13 bases between. The germline CDR1 and CDR2 sequences are MNHEY and SVGAGI. CDR3 coding DNA: TGTGCCAGCAGATCCACGACTGAGCAGCCCCAGCATTTT. Protein product: CASRSTTEQPQHF.

This sequence joins TRBV29-1 and TRBJ1-2; tentatively, D is TRBD1 (5 bases). The V gene lost 7 bases and the J gene lost 2 bases, with 17 bases spanning the gap. The CDR3 runs to 14 residues. The germline V gene encodes CDR1 SQVTM and CDR2 ANQGSEA. CDR3 in amino acids: CSGLNPGRNYGYTF. The CDR3 bases are TGCAGCGGCCTCAATCCAGGGAGGAACTATGGCTACACCTTC.

The chain carries TRBV9 and TRBJ2-5; 7 bases fit TRBD1. After removal of 3 bases from V and 5 bases from J, the junction contained 16 bases not matched to a gene. From germline, CDR1 is SGDLS and CDR2 YYNGEE. The CDR3 has 17 amino acids. The DNA of the CDR3 is TGTGCCAGCAGCGCCGGCATAGTAGACAGGGTATGGGAGACCCAGTACTTC. Translation: CASSAGIVDRVWETQYF.

The V gene is TRBV7-2, the J gene TRBJ2-1; TRBD1 aligns across 7 bases. With V trimmed by 5 bases and J by 10 bases, 14 bases remained unmatched. Germline loops: CDR1 SGHTA, CDR2 FQGNSA. The CDR3 spans 15 residues. The CDR3 loop reads CASSQRGGREREQFF. CDR3 in DNA: TGTGCCAGCAGCCAAAGAGGGGGCAGGGAAAGAGAGCAGTTCTTC.

The chain employs TRBV11-2 and TRBJ2-7, with a weak D call TRBD1 (6 bases). V lost 4 bases to trimming and J lost 0 bases, with 10 bases between them. This CDR3 has 14 residues. CDR1 and CDR2 from the germline V gene are SGHAT and FQNNGV. This chain's CDR3 is CASSSTGPSYEQYF. As DNA, the CDR3 is TGTGCCAGCAGCTCAACAGGGCCCTCCTACGAGCAGTACTTC.

The chain couples TRBV9 to TRBJ2-1, with 9 positions matching TRBD1. Trimming took 4 bases from V and 8 from J; bases not matched to a gene: 10. This CDR3 region has 15 residues. Germline values: CDR1 SGDLS, CDR2 YYNGEE. DNA for the CDR3: TGTGCCAGCAGCAAACTACAGGGGGCGCGAGATGAGCAGTTCTTC. It encodes CASSKLQGARDEQFF.

The chain employs TRBV21-1 and TRBJ1-2. TRBV21-1 is tagged as a pseudogene. The CDR3 consists of 12 residues. The CDR3 bases are TGTGCCAGCAGCGGGAGGAACTATGGCTACACCTTC. Translation gives CASSGRNYGYTF.

The V gene is TRBV18, the J gene TRBJ1-1; 8 positions match TRBD1. After removal of 2 bases from V and 6 bases from J, the junction contained 8 bases not matched to a gene. Germline lookup yields CDR1 KGHSH and CDR2 LQKENI. This CDR3 is built from 15 residues. The CDR3 sequence is CASSPYTQGEAEAFF. CDR3 sequence (DNA): TGTGCCAGCTCACCATACACACAGGGGGAGGCTGAAGCTTTCTTT.

The genes are TRBV6-5 and TRBJ1-2; D call uncertain. The ends were cut back, 5 bases at V and 4 bases at J, with 17 bases in the middle. Germline CDR1 reads MNHEY; CDR2 reads SVGAGI. CDR3 length: 15 amino acids. CDR3 protein: CASSQRGSGSYGYTF. For the CDR3, the DNA is TGTGCCAGCAGTCAAAGAGGGTCTGGGAGCTATGGCTACACCTTC.

The chain links TRBV6-5 to TRBJ1-6; 9 positions agree with TRBD1. Trimming at V came to 5 bases and at J to 10 bases, leaving 9 bases not matched to a gene. This CDR3 is built from 15 residues. Germline V gene sequence: CDR1 MNHEY, CDR2 SVGAGI. CDR3 nucleotide sequence: TGTGCCAGCAGTCGAGACAGGGGGACGGGATCACCCCTCCACTTT. Translating it yields CASSRDRGTGSPLHF.

This clone was observed a few times. The genes are TRBV7-9 and TRBJ1-4; D gene unclear. Germline loops: CDR1 SEHNR, CDR2 FQNEAQ (reference sequence). The CDR3 spans 13 residues. The V and J ends lost 5 bases and 7 bases respectively, with 11 bases between them. CDR3 amino acids: CASSPPNREKLFF. The CDR3 DNA reads TGTGCCAGCAGCCCCCCTAATCGTGAAAAACTGTTTTTT.

This clone appeared a single time. V and J are TRBV4-1 and TRBJ1-5, with a tentative D call TRBD1 (5 bases). Germline CDR1 is MGHRA and CDR2 is YSYEKL. V lost 1 base and J lost 1, with 14 bases in between. This CDR3 has 17 amino acids. Here the CDR3 DNA reads TGCGCCAGCAGCCAAGGCGGAGGGGTGAGGAGCAATCAGCCCCAGCATTTT. This codes for CASSQGGGVRSNQPQHF.

This clone was recorded only once. V usage is TRBV6-5 and J usage is TRBJ1-1; D is ambiguous. V was pared by 6 bases and J by 4 bases, with 15 bases between. The CDR3 has 14 amino acids. Looked up from germline, CDR1 is MNHEY and CDR2 is SVGAGI. The CDR3 bases are TGTGCCAGCAGCTTAACAACTGGGAGCACTGAAGCTTTCTTT. Translated, it gives CASSLTTGSTEAFF.

This chain connects TRBV5-1 to TRBJ2-1; 9 nucleotides match TRBD2. CDR3 size: 16 residues. V was clipped by 4 bases and J by 0 bases; unmatched bases: 5. Per germline, CDR1 SGHRS and CDR2 YFSETQ. DNA for the CDR3: TGCGCCAGCAGCACGGGACTAGCCACCTCCTACAATGAGCAGTTCTTC. This sequence encodes CASSTGLATSYNEQFF.

The rearrangement joins TRBV11-2 to TRBJ2-7; 8 bases are a match to TRBD1. CDR1 and CDR2 from the germline V gene are SGHAT and FQNNGV. The CDR3 is 16 amino acids. V lost 4 bases to trimming and J lost 2 bases; unmatched junction nucleotides: 10. CDR3 DNA sequence: TGTGCCAGCAGCTCCCCCCTTTGGGGACAGGCCTACGAGCAGTACTTC. It translates to CASSSPLWGQAYEQYF.

The chain recombines TRBV29-1 with TRBJ1-2, with 8 nucleotides matching TRBD1. The CDR3 has 15 amino acids. Per the germline V gene, CDR1 is SQVTM and CDR2 is ANQGSEA. J was trimmed by 3 bases and V by 3 bases; bases with no gene match: 9. The CDR3 is CSVDQDREGYYGYTF. CDR3 in DNA: TGCAGCGTTGACCAGGACAGGGAAGGGTACTATGGCTACACCTTC.

The CDR3 sequence is CASSDLQGRGTYGYTF. The CDR3 nucleotides are TGTGCCAGCAGTGATTTGCAGGGAAGGGGTACCTATGGCTACACCTTC. This chain connects TRBV2 to TRBJ1-2; D is perhaps TRBD1 (5 bases). Trimming took 3 bases from V and 4 from J, leaving 18 bases between them. This CDR3 contains 16 residues. Germline assignment: CDR1 SNHLY and CDR2 FYNNEI.

The chain employs TRBV9 and TRBJ2-1; 13 positions agree with TRBD2. The germline V gene has CDR1 SGDLS and CDR2 YYNGEE. The CDR3 covers 16 residues. V was clipped by 4 bases and J by 7 bases; unmatched bases: 8. The CDR3 DNA is TGTGCCAGCAGCCCCACTAGCGGGAGGGCCGGTAATGAGCAGTTCTTC. Its protein is CASSPTSGRAGNEQFF.

The chain recombines TRBV5-1 with TRBJ2-2; 15 bases map to TRBD2. Trimming took 5 bases from V and 5 from J; bases not matched to a gene: 7. Germline CDR1 reads SGHRS; CDR2 reads YFSETQ. The CDR3 extends over 17 amino acids. The CDR3 spells CASRFGLAGGFTGELFF. The CDR3 nucleotides read TGCGCCAGCAGATTTGGACTAGCGGGAGGGTTTACCGGGGAGCTGTTTTTT.

CDR3 loop: CASSLTGVSTDTQYF. CDR3 in DNA: TGTGCCAGCAGTTTGACAGGGGTGAGCACAGATACGCAGTATTTT. The rearrangement joins TRBV27 to TRBJ2-3; the match to TRBD1 covers 8 bases. V shed 3 bases and J 0 bases; nucleotides not matched to a gene: 2. Germline V gene lookup returns CDR1 MNHEY and CDR2 SMNVEV (reference sequence). This CDR3 is built from 15 residues.

The chain carries TRBV6-5 and TRBJ1-1; D remains unclear. V lost 0 bases to trimming and J lost 4 bases, with 9 bases between them. From germline, CDR1 is MNHEY and CDR2 SVGAGI. The CDR3 spans 14 residues. CDR3 bases: TGTGCCAGCAGTTACTCGCCCCAGATCACTGAAGCTTTCTTT. Amino acid sequence: CASSYSPQITEAFF.

The rearrangement links TRBV27 to TRBJ1-1, with D unresolved. V was clipped by 10 bases and J by 6 bases, with 15 bases between them. The CDR3 has 12 amino acids. The germline V gene encodes CDR1 MNHEY and CDR2 SMNVEV (reference sequence). The CDR3 DNA reads TGTGCCAACCGAGCGGAGACCGCTGAAGCTTTCTTT. Protein sequence: CANRAETAEAFF.

The rearrangement uses TRBV12-3 or TRBV12-4 and TRBJ2-3; D ambiguous. The germline V and J ends were trimmed by 6 bases and 6 bases, with 10 bases remaining between them. There are 12 residues in the CDR3. In DNA, the CDR3 is TGTGCCAGCAGCTCGGTCGTGGATACGCAGTATTTT. As protein: CASSSVVDTQYF.

The chain carries TRBV2 and TRBJ1-2; 8 positions match TRBD1. CDR1 is SNHLY, CDR2 FYNNEI, per germline. J was trimmed by 6 bases and V by 9 bases; bases with no gene match: 9. The CDR3 is 13 residues long. DNA for the CDR3: TGTGCCAGTTCCCCTCTACAGGGGGATGGCTACACCTTC. Its protein product is CASSPLQGDGYTF. The variable domain in full, completed from reference TRBV2 and TRBJ1-2, reads EPEVTQTPSHQVTQMGQEVILRCVPISNHLYFYWYRQILGQKVEFLVSFYNNEISEKSEIFDDQFSVERPDGSNFTLKIRSTKLEDSAMYFCASSPLQGDGYTFGSGTRLTVV.

V usage is TRBV5-5 and J usage is TRBJ1-1, with D hard to call. CDR3 length: 13 amino acids. The germline gives CDR1 SGHKS, CDR2 YYEKEE (reference sequence). Trimming removed 0 bases from V and 3 bases from J, with 6 bases in between. The CDR3 loop is CASSLAPDTEAFF. The CDR3 DNA reads TGTGCCAGCAGCTTGGCCCCGGACACTGAAGCTTTCTTT.

This clone was observed a handful of times. The chain joins TRBV7-9 to TRBJ1-1, with 7 bases that match TRBD1. The CDR3 consists of 14 residues. Germline values: CDR1 SEHNR, CDR2 FQNEAQ (reference sequence). V lost 5 bases and J lost 0; bases outside the gene matches: 3. This CDR3 reads CASSRGQMNTEAFF. In nucleotides, the CDR3 is TGTGCCAGCAGCAGGGGACAGATGAACACTGAAGCTTTCTTT.

The chain carries TRBV5-5 and TRBJ2-5; D might be TRBD1 (6 bases). Deletions cut 5 bases from V and 1 base from J, with 21 bases between. The CDR3 extends over 17 amino acids. Germline V lookup: CDR1 SGHKS, CDR2 YYEKEE (reference sequence). CDR3 sequence: CASRFGYRDKPQETQYF. The CDR3 bases are TGTGCCAGCAGATTTGGATACAGGGATAAGCCCCAAGAGACCCAGTACTTC.